Listed here are 2 T cell receptor beta chains from one sample, sequenced in a study of shared clonotypes between healthy human individuals. Measured with immunoSEQ multiplex PCR; TCRdb has only the in-frame clones, and not every one. Among about 490,000 clones listed, around 80% were seen once. Sequencing used PBMCs. These receptors all stem from a woman aged 35 to 49 in good health. Some clones in this sample may be carry-over from other donors' samples.

This chain joins TRBV27 and TRBJ2-3; D is possibly TRBD1 (5 bases). The germline gives CDR1 MNHEY, CDR2 SMNVEV (reference sequence). V was pared by 2 bases and J by 1 base, with 10 bases between. CDR3 size: 15 residues. CDR3 sequence (DNA): TGTGCCAGCAGTTTAGGGGCTCTGGGCACAGATACGCAGTATTTT. Protein sequence: CASSLGALGTDTQYF.

V and J are TRBV28 and TRBJ2-7; 7 nucleotides match TRBD2. V was pared by 8 bases and J by 4 bases, with 5 bases of the junction left unmatched. Germline V CDR1 and CDR2: MDHEN, SYDVKM. The CDR3 extends over 12 amino acids. The CDR3 here is CASGGSYYEQYF. The CDR3 DNA follows: TGTGCCAGCGGCGGGAGTTATTACGAGCAGTACTTC.